This TCR beta chain was identified during a study of cytomegalovirus exposure and HLA in healthy donors. The study, taken as a whole, reports: Confirmation was obtained in vitro that a few CMV-associated chains are specific for CMV antigens.

This PCR relied on a set of 60 Vbeta primers and 13 Jbeta primers. Profiled with immunoSEQ multiplex PCR; TCRdb holds only in-frame clones, not every one. The sample contains about 130,000 clones, roughly 77% of which appear only once. V lost 9 bases, J lost 5 bases, and 6 bases stayed unmatched. Germline CDR1 is SNHLY and CDR2 is FYNNEI. This CDR3 is built from 12 residues. Worth noting for this clone: Its antigen is undetermined.

The sequence was obtained from a woman between 40 and 50 years old in good health and CMV-seropositive. The specimen sequenced was PBMCs. J is TRBJ1-2 and V is TRBV2; 7 bases agree with TRBD1. DNA for the CDR3: TGTGCCAGATGGGACAGCGTTTATGGCTACACCTTC. Amino acid sequence: CARWDSVYGYTF.